The sequence of this T cell receptor (beta chain) was determined in a study of metastatic and nonmetastatic thyroid tumors. Whole-study context: Patients with malignant and benign thyroid disease provided blood and tumor or nodule tissue, whose repertoires were compared.

TCRdb used MiXCR to call clones anew from the PCR reads. The profile shows roughly 18,000 clones, 25% to 35% of them singletons. There were no patients who had received any treatment before thyroid surgery. Deletions cut 4 bases from V and 2 bases from J, with 15 bases between. Germline-derived CDR1 and CDR2 are SGHDN and FVKESK. CDR3 length equals 16 residues. At least ten counts were recorded for this clone. The TCR sequence derives from a female donor with papillary thyroid cancer or a benign thyroid nodule (not recorded which). Some clones in this sample may be carry-over from other donors' samples. Sequences were obtained from tumor tissue. The J gene is TRBJ2-1, the V gene TRBV14; maybe TRBD1 (5 bases). The CDR3 loop reads CASSPLWGPTYNEQFF. Written as DNA, the CDR3 is TGTGCCAGCAGCCCCCTCTGGGGCCCAACCTACAATGAGCAGTTCTTC.